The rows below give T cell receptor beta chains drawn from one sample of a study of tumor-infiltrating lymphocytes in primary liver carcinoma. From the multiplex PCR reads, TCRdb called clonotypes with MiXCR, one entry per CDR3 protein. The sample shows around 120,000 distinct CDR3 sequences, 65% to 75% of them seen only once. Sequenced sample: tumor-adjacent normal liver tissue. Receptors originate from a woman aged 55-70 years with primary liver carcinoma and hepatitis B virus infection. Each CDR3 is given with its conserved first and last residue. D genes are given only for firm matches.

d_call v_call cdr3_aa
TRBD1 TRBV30 CAWNRDRTNEQSF
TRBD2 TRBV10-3 CAISGGLAGIDEQYF
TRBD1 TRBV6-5 CASGRTGTGWGYTF
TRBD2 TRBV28 CVSSPGLAGGFGKNIQYF
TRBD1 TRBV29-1 CSVEKGGGTYTQYF
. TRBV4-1 CASARAASYEKYF
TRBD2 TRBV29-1 CSVTGTSYTDTQYF
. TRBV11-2 CVSSYGTQNTGELFF
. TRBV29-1 CSADGPNNEQFF
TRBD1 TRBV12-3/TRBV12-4 CAGRILPGQGYGKLFF
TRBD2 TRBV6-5 CAGSQGLACGDLFF
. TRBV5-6 CASSQVVESSHNEQFF
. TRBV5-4 CASSFRSSADVRQYF
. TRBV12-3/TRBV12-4 CASSLLRDSSTDTQYF
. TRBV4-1 CASSQAEGSYKEQFF
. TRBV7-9 CGSSSFIGATEALF
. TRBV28 CANSFDGNEKLFF
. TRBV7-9 CASSRQAIQETQYF
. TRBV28 CASILGAGAYEQYF
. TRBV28 CASRVGGGAHEQYF
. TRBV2 CASRLRNIEGTDTQYF
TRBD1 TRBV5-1 CACSDLTGGKGAFF
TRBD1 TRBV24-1 CATRPGQGDEQYF
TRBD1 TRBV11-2 CTSSRQGAGDTQYF
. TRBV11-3 CASSLGGGLGETQYF
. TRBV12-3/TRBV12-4 CASSSRGARDTVYF
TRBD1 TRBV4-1 CAIRGNGRYEHYF
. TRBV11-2 CASSLHGGTEALF
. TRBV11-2 CASSLPTGQGTEAFF
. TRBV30 CAWKPRQHSGDGYTF
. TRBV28 CVSSTGTSEAFF
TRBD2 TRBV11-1 CASSLGGPSGRTGRFF
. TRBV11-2 CASGDGRNTNTGELLF
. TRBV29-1 CSVERHRSYGYTF
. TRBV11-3 CAGSLGGTTDTQYF
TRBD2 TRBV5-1 CARSLPSGTYNEQFF
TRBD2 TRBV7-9 CAITGLATDTQYF
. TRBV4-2 CASSQAQGWRGKPYF
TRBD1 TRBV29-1 CNARRDRKGYEQYF
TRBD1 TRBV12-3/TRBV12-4 CGSSLRGTGGVEQFF
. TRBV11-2 CASSLESCNEQFF
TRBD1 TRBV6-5 CASKGTVQETQNF
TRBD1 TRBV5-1 CASSTGQGSDEQYF
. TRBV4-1 CTSSQVSGGLSKSPLHF